The clone carrying this T cell receptor beta chain was counted a few times. These data originate in a study of blood T cells in healthy people across ages. The V gene's germline CDR1 is KGHSH and CDR2 LQKENI. The CDR3 has 15 residues. V shed 3 bases and J 1 base; nucleotides not matched to a gene: 4. A sample-barcoded 5' primer and a J-beta primer mix were used in a second PCR of about 6 to 12 cycles. Every single cDNA molecule received a tag from a template-switch adaptor with 12 random nucleotides. TCRdb re-analysed the 5' RACE reads in MiXCR, keeping a single row per CDR3 protein. Among 500,000 to 600,000 distinct CDR3 sequences listed, approximately 25% were seen once.

The sample was blood. This clonotype was sampled from a woman in her 70s in good health. The gene calls are TRBV18 and TRBJ2-7; TRBD1 matches 9 bases. For the CDR3, the DNA is TGTGCCAGCTCACCGCAGGACAGGGGATCCTACGAGCAGTACTTC. Translated: CASSPQDRGSYEQYF. Looking up the rest from reference TRBV18 and TRBJ2-7 gives the full variable domain: NAGVMQNPRHLVRRRGQEARLRCSPMKGHSHVYWYRQLPEEGLKFMVYLQKENIIDESGMPKERFSAEFPKEGPSILRIQQVVRGDSAAYFCASSPQDRGSYEQYFGPGTRLTVT.